This is a list of T cell receptor beta chains from one sample in a study of T cell changes during pregnancy in multiple sclerosis. Profiling relied on immunoSEQ multiplex PCR, and the TCRdb table lists in-frame clones only, not all of them. The sample includes some 80,000 clones, about 90% of them seen just once. Specimen: peripheral blood, collected before pregnancy. These receptors were taken from a female donor with multiple sclerosis, enrolled in a pregnancy study. Each CDR3 is given with its conserved first and last residue. A D gene is named only where the DNA matches it firmly. Only some rows state a clone size, as once, few, many or a class for expanded clones.

d_gene	v_gene	abundance	j_gene	CDR3aa	CDR3nt
NA	TRBV28	NA	TRBJ1-1	CASSTAALNTEAFF	TGTGCCAGCAGTACCGCTGCGCTGAACACTGAAGCTTTCTTT
TRBD1	TRBV2	NA	TRBJ1-1	CASSRQGWTEAFF	TGTGCCAGCAGTCGACAGGGATGGACTGAAGCTTTCTTT
NA	TRBV6-1	once	TRBJ2-7	CASSPTRGGVYEQYF	TGTGCCAGCAGTCCCACAAGGGGGGGGGTCTACGAGCAGTACTTC
TRBD2	TRBV4-2	NA	TRBJ2-5	CASSPIGTSGSRAQETQYF	TGTGCCAGCAGCCCTATCGGGACTAGCGGGAGTCGGGCCCAAGAGACCCAGTACTTC
TRBD2	TRBV7-2	NA	TRBJ2-1	CASSSYLAVRNEQFF	TGTGCCAGCAGCTCCTATCTAGCGGTCAGGAATGAGCAGTTCTTC
NA	TRBV27	NA	TRBJ2-3	CASSDQGHKGADTQYF	TGTGCCAGCAGTGACCAGGGACACAAGGGGGCAGATACGCAGTATTTT
NA	TRBV2	NA	TRBJ2-1	CASRDYNEQFF	TGTGCCAGCCGCGACTACAATGAGCAGTTCTTC
TRBD1	TRBV11-1	NA	TRBJ2-7	CASSRYRTGSYEQYF	TGTGCCAGCAGCCGATACAGGACAGGGAGCTACGAGCAGTACTTC
TRBD1	TRBV30	NA	TRBJ1-1	CAWSVGTVPETEAFF	TGTGCCTGGAGTGTAGGGACAGTCCCGGAAACTGAAGCTTTCTTT
NA	TRBV27	NA	TRBJ2-1	CASSLLQGLDEQFF	TGTGCCAGCAGTTTATTACAGGGATTGGATGAGCAGTTCTTC
NA	TRBV21-1	NA	TRBJ2-7	CASSGPLRVGTYEQYF	TGTGCCAGCAGCGGCCCCCTCAGGGTTGGAACCTACGAGCAGTACTTC
NA	TRBV30	NA	TRBJ1-1	CAWAGGGTEAFF	TGTGCCTGGGCGGGGGGCGGCACTGAAGCTTTCTTT
TRBD2	TRBV18	few	TRBJ2-1	CASSRTSGRHERDNEQFF	TGTGCCAGCTCACGGACTAGCGGGAGGCACGAACGGGACAATGAGCAGTTCTTC
NA	TRBV5-1	once	TRBJ1-2	CASSMVIDRNGYTF	TGCGCCAGCAGCATGGTCATAGACAGGAATGGCTACACCTTC
NA	TRBV13	NA	TRBJ2-4	CASSLGGGGNIQYF	TGTGCCAGCAGCTTAGGGGGGGGAGGAAACATTCAGTACTTC